A single sample gave rise to the 8 T cell receptor beta chains below, sequenced in a study of blood T cell repertoires in COVID-19. This table comes from immunoSEQ multiplex PCR, and its TCRdb copy is limited to in-frame clones, with some not included. The table records about 120,000 clones, approximately 82% of them present only once. The sequencing input was peripheral blood. The receptors were sampled from a woman over 75 with acute or convalescent COVID-19.

This clone came up a few times. V usage is TRBV2 and J usage is TRBJ2-3; D is uncertain. From germline, CDR1 is SNHLY and CDR2 FYNNEI. The CDR3 totals 14 residues. The V end was cut by 7 bases, the J end by 0 bases, with 11 bases between. As DNA, the CDR3 is TGTGCCAGCACGCCGAGGCAGAGCACAGATACGCAGTATTTT. Translated, it gives CASTPRQSTDTQYF. The complete variable domain, with remaining parts taken from reference TRBV2 and TRBJ2-3, reads EPEVTQTPSHQVTQMGQEVILRCVPISNHLYFYWYRQILGQKVEFLVSFYNNEISEKSEIFDDQFSVERPDGSNFTLKIRSTKLEDSAMYFCASTPRQSTDTQYFGPGTRLTVL.

The V call is TRBV10-3, the J call TRBJ1-4, with 9 bases identical to TRBD1. The CDR3 runs 14 residues. Germline values: CDR1 ENHRY, CDR2 SYGVKD. Unmatched junction bases numbered 3, after V lost 8 bases and J lost 2 bases. CDR3 bases: TGTGCCATCGGGACAGGGCCGACTAATGAAAAACTGTTTTTT. Its translation is CAIGTGPTNEKLFF.

The V call is TRBV7-9, the J call TRBJ2-1; D ambiguous. The CDR3 runs 12 residues. Between the trimmed V and J ends, which lost 3 bases and 9 bases, there was a span of 9 bases. Germline values: CDR1 SEHNR, CDR2 FQNEAQ (reference sequence). The CDR3: CASSFQSFEQFF. In DNA form, the CDR3 reads TGTGCCAGCAGCTTCCAGTCCTTTGAGCAGTTCTTC.

The genes are TRBV6-5 and TRBJ2-7, with TRBD2 matching 12 bases. Germline CDR1 and CDR2: MNHEY and SVGAGI. The CDR3 has 15 amino acids. V trimming: 4 bases; J trimming: 4 bases; junction bases outside the gene matches: 5. The CDR3 DNA is TGTGCCAGCAGTTTGACTAGCGGGAGAGGGTACGAGCAGTACTTC. As protein: CASSLTSGRGYEQYF.

The rearrangement links TRBV7-9 to TRBJ2-3, with TRBD2 identical over 12 bases. The CDR3 contains 16 residues. Unmatched junction bases numbered 8, after V lost 5 bases and J lost 5 bases. CDR1 is SEHNR, CDR2 FQNEAQ, per germline (reference sequence). The CDR3 spells CASSNLAGGPVDTQYF. The DNA for the CDR3 is TGTGCCAGCAGCAACCTAGCGGGAGGGCCGGTAGATACGCAGTATTTT. The variable domain in full, with the rest retrieved from reference TRBV7-9 and TRBJ2-3, is DTGVSQNPRHKITKRGQNVTFRCDPISEHNRLYWYRQTLGQGPEFLTYFQNEAQLEKSRLLSDRFSAERPKGSFSTLEIQRTEQGDSAMYLCASSNLAGGPVDTQYFGPGTRLTVL.

The J gene is TRBJ2-2, the V gene TRBV6-5; possible D gene TRBD1, 6 bases. V was shortened by 6 bases and J by 7 bases, with 9 bases between the two germline ends. Germline values: CDR1 MNHEY, CDR2 SVGAGI. The CDR3 sequence is 12 residues long. This CDR3 reads CASSGRGGELFF. The CDR3 DNA sequence: TGTGCCAGCAGCGGCAGGGGCGGGGAGCTGTTTTTT.

The rearrangement joins TRBV30 to TRBJ2-1; 8 bases agree with TRBD1. Per the germline V gene, CDR1 is GTSNPN and CDR2 is SVGIG (reference sequence). Trimming took 7 bases from V and 4 from J; bases not matched to a gene: 12. This CDR3 comprises 15 residues. CDR3 protein: CASSTWDRRYNEQFF. Here the CDR3 DNA reads TGTGCCTCCTCAACTTGGGACAGGAGGTACAATGAGCAGTTCTTC.

V and J are TRBV3-1 (or the pseudogene TRBV3-2) and TRBJ1-2; 7 bases align to TRBD1. The CDR3 covers 16 residues. V trimming: 2 bases; J trimming: 14 bases; junction bases outside the gene matches: 20. Germline CDR1 is LGHDT and CDR2 is YNNKEL (reference sequence). The CDR3 nucleotides read TGTGCCAGCAGCCAATCCGGCTTCCGGGACAGCCCCTCGAGGACCTTC. Residues: CASSQSGFRDSPSRTF.